Below, 20 T cell receptor beta chains from the same sample are listed, as sequenced in a study of cytomegalovirus exposure and HLA in healthy donors. PCR primers comprised 60 Vbeta and 13 Jbeta primers. Measured with immunoSEQ multiplex PCR; TCRdb has only the in-frame clones, and not every one. The sample lists about 190,000 clones; around 90% were seen once. Sequencing was carried out using PBMCs. The receptors originated from a boy aged 2-9 years in good health and CMV-seronegative.

The V gene is TRBV5-8, the J gene TRBJ2-2; 11 bases map to TRBD2. J lost 4 bases, V lost 5 bases, and 7 bases had no gene match. Germline CDR1 reads SGHTS; CDR2 reads YDEGEE. This CDR3 is 16 amino acids long. The CDR3 spells CASSHTSGGGTGELFF. The CDR3 DNA follows: TGTGCCAGCAGTCACACTAGCGGGGGAGGCACCGGGGAGCTGTTTTTT.

The chain recombines TRBV6-1 with TRBJ2-7; 9 bases match TRBD2. The CDR3 totals 14 residues. The V gene's germline CDR1 is MNHNS and CDR2 SASEGT. V gave up 7 bases and J gave up 4 bases; unmatched junction bases: 8. The CDR3 nucleotides read TGTGCCAGCAAGGGGGCTAGCGGGGTTTACGAGCAGTACTTC. It is translated as CASKGASGVYEQYF.

The V and J genes are TRBV4-1 and TRBJ2-1; TRBD2 matches 7 bases. The CDR3 has 16 amino acids. In germline, CDR1 is MGHRA, CDR2 YSYEKL. The V segment lost 0 bases and the J segment 2 bases; nucleotides outside the gene matches: 4. The CDR3 spells CASSQDGGGAYNEQFF. CDR3 bases: TGCGCCAGCAGCCAAGATGGCGGGGGAGCCTACAATGAGCAGTTCTTC.

This clone was counted only a few times. This chain joins TRBV7-9 and TRBJ2-2, with TRBD2 as a possible D gene (6 bases). With 5 bases removed from V and 6 bases from J, the gap between germline ends came to 13 bases. The CDR3 has 14 amino acids. Germline values: CDR1 SEHNR, CDR2 FQNEAQ (reference sequence). CDR3 region: CASSHGGFSGELFF. CDR3 bases: TGTGCCAGCAGCCATGGAGGGTTCTCCGGGGAGCTGTTTTTT.

This chain connects TRBV27 to TRBJ2-5; TRBD2 is a possible D gene (5 bases). The germline V and J ends were trimmed by 4 bases and 1 base, with 10 bases remaining between them. Germline loops: CDR1 MNHEY, CDR2 SMNVEV (reference sequence). The CDR3 sequence is 14 residues long. DNA of the CDR3: TGTGCCAGCAGTTCTAGGCGGGTCCAAGAGACCCAGTACTTC. This gives the protein CASSSRRVQETQYF.

V gene TRBV6-1 combines with J gene TRBJ2-5; D is uncertain. V lost 7 bases, J lost 0 bases, and 12 bases lay in between. The CDR3 has 14 residues. The germline V gene encodes CDR1 MNHNS and CDR2 SASEGT. Here the CDR3 DNA reads TGTGCCAGCACCCCAGGCTCCCACCAAGAGACCCAGTACTTC. As protein: CASTPGSHQETQYF.

Written as DNA, the CDR3 is TGTGCCAGCAGCCATCGACAGGGGGCCTACAATGAGCAGTTCTTC. As protein: CASSHRQGAYNEQFF. The chain joins TRBV7-3 to TRBJ2-1, with 9 bases lining up with TRBD1. Losses at the gene ends were 5 bases for V and 2 bases for J; bases not matched to a gene: 4. The germline gives CDR1 SGHTA, CDR2 FQGTGA. The CDR3 consists of 15 residues.

The chain recombines TRBV28 with TRBJ2-5; tentatively, D is TRBD1 (6 bases). The germline V gene encodes CDR1 MDHEN and CDR2 SYDVKM. This CDR3 has 18 residues. V lost 4 bases and J 1 base, leaving 22 bases between the germline ends. CDR3 protein: CASSSPPPGDWRQETQYF. In DNA, the CDR3 is TGTGCCAGCAGTTCCCCTCCCCCAGGGGATTGGCGCCAAGAGACCCAGTACTTC.

J is TRBJ1-5 and V is TRBV7-8; D gene unclear. Per the germline V gene, CDR1 is SGHVS and CDR2 is FQNEAQ. CDR3 size: 13 residues. V was cut by 2 bases and J by 5 bases, with 7 bases left in between. The chain's CDR3 is CASSLQVDQPQHF. In DNA, the CDR3 is TGTGCCAGCAGCTTACAGGTAGATCAGCCCCAGCATTTT.

V usage is TRBV28 and J usage is TRBJ2-7; TRBD1 agrees at 8 bases. The length of the CDR3 is 15 residues. Germline V gene lookup returns CDR1 MDHEN and CDR2 SYDVKM. J lost 7 bases, V lost 8 bases, and 16 bases had no gene match. CDR3: CASSYSRQGRREQYF. The CDR3 region has the DNA TGTGCCAGCTCCTACTCGAGACAGGGGAGACGTGAGCAGTACTTC.

The V and J genes are TRBV28 and TRBJ1-1; a possible D gene is TRBD1 (6 bases). CDR3 length equals 15 residues. Trimming removed 6 bases at V and 4 bases at J, with 18 bases between. The germline gives CDR1 MDHEN, CDR2 SYDVKM. The CDR3 region is CASSPSQGLGTEAFF. CDR3 nucleotides: TGTGCCAGCAGCCCTTCACAGGGTTTGGGCACTGAAGCTTTCTTT.

V and J are TRBV6-1 and TRBJ2-7; 16 positions agree with TRBD2. V shed 3 bases and J 2 bases; nucleotides not matched to a gene: 4. Germline V gene lookup returns CDR1 MNHNS and CDR2 SASEGT. The CDR3 has 17 residues. The CDR3, as DNA: TGTGCCAGCAGTGATCAGGGACTAGCGGGAGGGCCCTACGAGCAGTACTTC. Translation gives CASSDQGLAGGPYEQYF.

The gene calls are TRBV27 and TRBJ2-7; 10 nucleotides agree with TRBD2. The CDR3 is made up of 15 amino acids. Unmatched junction bases numbered 5, after V lost 0 bases and J lost 6 bases. Germline V lookup: CDR1 MNHEY, CDR2 SMNVEV (reference sequence). CDR3 DNA sequence: TGTGCCAGCAGTTTATCTTGGCTAGCGGGAGCCGAGCAGTACTTC. This translates into CASSLSWLAGAEQYF.

The chain couples TRBV7-9 to TRBJ2-1; possibly TRBD2 for D (5 bases). Germline-derived CDR1 and CDR2 are SEHNR and FQNEAQ (reference sequence). This CDR3 spans 16 amino acids. V gave up 5 bases and J gave up 8 bases, with 22 bases separating them. CDR3 in amino acids: CASSGRTSSPLDEQFF. DNA of the CDR3: TGTGCCAGCAGCGGCCGGACTTCCTCCCCCCTTGATGAGCAGTTCTTC. The full variable domain, with the rest looked up from reference TRBV7-9 and TRBJ2-1, is DTGVSQNPRHKITKRGQNVTFRCDPISEHNRLYWYRQTLGQGPEFLTYFQNEAQLEKSRLLSDRFSAERPKGSFSTLEIQRTEQGDSAMYLCASSGRTSSPLDEQFFGPGTRLTVL.

This chain uses TRBV11-3 with TRBJ2-2; TRBD2 aligns across 9 bases. The CDR3 is 16 residues long. Trimming at V came to 2 bases and at J to 3 bases, leaving 4 bases not matched to a gene. In germline, CDR1 is SGHNT, CDR2 YENEEA. The CDR3 sequence is CASSLRAGGYTGELFF. CDR3 coding DNA: TGTGCCAGCAGCTTACGAGCGGGAGGATACACCGGGGAGCTGTTTTTT.

The rearrangement joins TRBV25-1 to TRBJ2-1; TRBD2 agrees at 12 bases. V lost 2 bases, J lost 6 bases, and 2 bases stayed unmatched. Germline V gene sequence: CDR1 MGHDK, CDR2 SYGVNS. The CDR3 is 15 residues long. In DNA, the CDR3 is TGTGCCAGCAGTGAAACGGGACTAGCGGGCAATGAGCAGTTCTTC. This gives the protein CASSETGLAGNEQFF. Filled out from reference TRBV25-1 and TRBJ2-1, the complete variable domain reads EADIYQTPRYLVIGTGKKITLECSQTMGHDKMYWYQQDPGMELHLIHYSYGVNSTEKGDLSSESTVSRIRTEHFPLTLESARPSHTSQYLCASSETGLAGNEQFFGPGTRLTVL.

V and J are TRBV7-4 and TRBJ2-2; the D gene is possibly TRBD1 (5 bases). CDR1 is SGHVT and CDR2 is SQSDAQ in the germline V gene. The CDR3 is made up of 14 amino acids. V lost 1 base to trimming and J lost 5 bases, with 8 bases between them. The CDR3 spells CASSLVAGTGELFF. The CDR3, as DNA: TGTGCCAGCAGCTTAGTCGCAGGGACCGGGGAGCTGTTTTTT.

This clone was picked up a small number of times. This chain connects TRBV6-1 to TRBJ2-7, with TRBD1 identical over 9 bases. Trimming removed 11 bases from V and 4 bases from J; junction bases left unmatched: 9. The CDR3 loop spans 13 amino acids. The germline V gene encodes CDR1 MNHNS and CDR2 SASEGT. The CDR3 reads CAVQDRGTYEQYF. The DNA of the CDR3 is TGTGCCGTCCAGGACAGGGGTACTTACGAGCAGTACTTC.

The V and J genes are TRBV2 and TRBJ2-3, with D tentatively TRBD2 (6 bases). Looked up from germline, CDR1 is SNHLY and CDR2 is FYNNEI. This CDR3 region has 17 residues. Trimming took off 6 bases at V and 2 bases at J, with 21 bases between the two ends. CDR3 residues: CASRSTPGGPHTDTQYF. CDR3 in DNA: TGTGCCAGCAGAAGCACCCCCGGGGGACCACACACAGATACGCAGTATTTT. Together with reference TRBV2 and TRBJ2-3, the CDR3 gives the full variable domain: EPEVTQTPSHQVTQMGQEVILRCVPISNHLYFYWYRQILGQKVEFLVSFYNNEISEKSEIFDDQFSVERPDGSNFTLKIRSTKLEDSAMYFCASRSTPGGPHTDTQYFGPGTRLTVL.

The rearrangement uses TRBV29-1 and TRBJ2-1; no reliable D call. Germline CDR1 SQVTM, CDR2 ANQGSEA. V was shortened by 8 bases and J by 3 bases, with 8 bases between the two germline ends. CDR3 length: 11 residues. CDR3 region: CSLSGYNEQFF. CDR3 coding DNA: TGCAGCTTGTCCGGCTACAATGAGCAGTTCTTC.